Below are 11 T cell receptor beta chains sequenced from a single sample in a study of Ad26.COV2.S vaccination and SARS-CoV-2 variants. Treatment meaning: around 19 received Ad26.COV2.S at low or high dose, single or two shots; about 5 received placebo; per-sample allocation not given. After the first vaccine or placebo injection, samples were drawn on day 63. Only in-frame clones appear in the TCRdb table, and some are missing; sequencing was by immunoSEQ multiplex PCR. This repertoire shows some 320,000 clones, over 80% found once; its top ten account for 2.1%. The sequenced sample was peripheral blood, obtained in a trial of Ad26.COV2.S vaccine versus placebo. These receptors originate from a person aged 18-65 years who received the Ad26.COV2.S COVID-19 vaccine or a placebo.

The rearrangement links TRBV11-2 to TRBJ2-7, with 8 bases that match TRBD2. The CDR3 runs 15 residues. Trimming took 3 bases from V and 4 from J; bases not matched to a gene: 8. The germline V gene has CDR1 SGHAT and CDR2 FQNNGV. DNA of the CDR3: TGTGCCAGCAGCTTTGGGGCTAGCGGGCTTTACGAGCAGTACTTC. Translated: CASSFGASGLYEQYF.

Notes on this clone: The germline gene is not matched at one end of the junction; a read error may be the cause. The CDR3 spells CASSLRVGPGADTQYF. In DNA, the CDR3 is TGTGCTAGCAGCTTAAGGGTTGGTCCTGGGGCAGATACGCAGTATTTT. This chain uses TRBV7-7 with TRBJ2-3; the D is unclear. The CDR3 has 16 residues. Per germline, CDR1 SSHAT and CDR2 FNYEAQ (reference sequence).

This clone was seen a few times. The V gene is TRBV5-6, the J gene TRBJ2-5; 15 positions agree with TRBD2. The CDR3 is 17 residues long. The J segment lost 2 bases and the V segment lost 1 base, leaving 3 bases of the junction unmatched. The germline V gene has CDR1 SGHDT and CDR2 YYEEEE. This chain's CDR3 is CASSLQGLAGGQETQYF. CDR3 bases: TGTGCCAGCAGCTTGCAGGGACTAGCGGGGGGACAAGAGACCCAGTACTTC.

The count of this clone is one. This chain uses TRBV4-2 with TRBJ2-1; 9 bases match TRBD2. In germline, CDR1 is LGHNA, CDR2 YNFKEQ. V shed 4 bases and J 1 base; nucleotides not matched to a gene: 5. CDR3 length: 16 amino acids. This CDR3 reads CASSPRAGGSYNEQFF. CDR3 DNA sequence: TGTGCCAGCAGCCCCCGAGCGGGGGGTTCCTACAATGAGCAGTTCTTC.

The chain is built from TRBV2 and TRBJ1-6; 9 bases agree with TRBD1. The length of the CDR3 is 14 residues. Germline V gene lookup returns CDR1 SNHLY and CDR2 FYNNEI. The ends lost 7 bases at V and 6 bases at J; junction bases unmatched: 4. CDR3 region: CASKGQGTNSPLHF. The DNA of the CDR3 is TGTGCCAGCAAGGGACAGGGTACTAATTCACCCCTCCACTTT.

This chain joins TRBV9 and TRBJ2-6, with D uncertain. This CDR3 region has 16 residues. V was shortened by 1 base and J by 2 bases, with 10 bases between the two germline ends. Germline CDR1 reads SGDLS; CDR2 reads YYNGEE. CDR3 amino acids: CASSVRGLAGANVLTF. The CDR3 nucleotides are TGTGCCAGCAGCGTACGAGGATTGGCTGGGGCCAACGTCCTGACTTTC.

CDR3 nucleotides: TGTGCCATCAGGGGGGACGCAGGGGCAGATACGCAGTATTTT. This sequence encodes CAIRGDAGADTQYF. The chain has TRBV10-3 and TRBJ2-3; D perhaps matches TRBD1 (6 bases). The CDR3 contains 14 residues. The germline CDR1 and CDR2 sequences are ENHRY and SYGVKD. Trimming removed 6 bases from V and 4 bases from J, with 14 bases in between.

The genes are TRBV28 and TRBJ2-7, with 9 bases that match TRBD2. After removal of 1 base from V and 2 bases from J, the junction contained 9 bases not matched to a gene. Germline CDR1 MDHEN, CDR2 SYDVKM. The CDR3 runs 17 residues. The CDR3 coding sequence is TGTGCCAGCAGTTTATTTACGAGTCTAGCGGGACCCTACGAGCAGTACTTC. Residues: CASSLFTSLAGPYEQYF.

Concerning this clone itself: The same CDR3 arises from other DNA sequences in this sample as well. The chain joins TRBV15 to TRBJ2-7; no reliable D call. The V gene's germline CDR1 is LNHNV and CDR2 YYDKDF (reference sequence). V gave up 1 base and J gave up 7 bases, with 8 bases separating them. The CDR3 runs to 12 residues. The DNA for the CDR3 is TGTGCCACCAGCAGAGGGTTGGGGGAGCAGTACTTC. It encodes CATSRGLGEQYF.

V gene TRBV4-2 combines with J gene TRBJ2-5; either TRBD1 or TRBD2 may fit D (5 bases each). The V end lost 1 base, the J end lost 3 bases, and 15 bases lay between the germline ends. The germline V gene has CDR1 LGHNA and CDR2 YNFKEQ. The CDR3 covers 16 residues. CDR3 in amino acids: CASSQAGGTAEETQYF. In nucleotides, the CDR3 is TGTGCCAGCAGCCAAGCTGGGGGAACGGCGGAAGAGACCCAGTACTTC.

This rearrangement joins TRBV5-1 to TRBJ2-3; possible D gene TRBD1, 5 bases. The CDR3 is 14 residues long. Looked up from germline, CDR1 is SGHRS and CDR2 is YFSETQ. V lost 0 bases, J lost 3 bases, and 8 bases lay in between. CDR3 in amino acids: CASSLVQATDTQYF. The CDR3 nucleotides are TGCGCCAGCAGCTTGGTACAGGCTACAGATACGCAGTATTTT.